This entry concerns a single TCR beta chain. Its antigen is not identified. This sample was included in a study of cytomegalovirus exposure and HLA in healthy donors. Looking at the study overall: A prior study identified 117 million unique TCR beta sequences from 150 million to 200 million T cells.

The PCR ran on 60 Vbeta and 13 Jbeta primers. Only in-frame clones appear in the TCRdb table, and some are missing; sequencing was by immunoSEQ multiplex PCR. The repertoire table contains fewer than 45,000 clones. Points from the study as a whole: Cytomegalovirus status was reportedly diagnosed by the classifier with high specificity and sensitivity. Segments of the TCR beta V type were, in most cases, productive about 87% or about 30% of the time in an earlier analysis. In a later analysis, a missense DCLRE1C variant was linked to TCR beta V- and J-gene trimming.

V lost 1 base and J lost 4; bases outside the gene matches: 10. CDR1 is SGDLS and CDR2 is YYNGEE in the germline V gene. There are 17 residues in the CDR3. The rearrangement uses TRBV9 and TRBJ2-2, with 7 bases that match TRBD2. This receptor was identified in a man aged 35 to 55 in good health and CMV-seropositive. Sequencing was performed on PBMCs. The CDR3 nucleotides are TGTGCCAGCAGCGTAACTACTAGCGCAAGTGTCACCGGGGAGCTGTTTTTT. Its translation: CASSVTTSASVTGELFF.